This is a list of T cell receptor beta chains from one sample in a study of regulatory T cells in long-lasting Graves disease. TCRdb ran MiXCR on the multiplex PCR reads and lists one entry per CDR3 protein. The profile shows approximately 440,000 distinct CDR3 sequences, about a sixth of them singletons. Separately, the same data were catalogued under a study of T cells in Graves' hyperthyroidism and ophthalmopathy.

Sequencing was performed on peripheral blood mononuclear cells (PBMCs), taken at new diagnosis, from a patient treated with antithyroid drugs. The receptors stem from a man between 35 and 55 years old with Graves disease. CDR3s include the opening cysteine and the closing phenylalanine or tryptophan. The order of the fields is J gene, V gene, CDR3 protein.

j_call: TRBJ2-1
v_call: TRBV30
cdr3_aa: CAWVGTRNEQFF

j_call: TRBJ2-5
v_call: TRBV20-1
cdr3_aa: CSAREGLAASQETQYF

j_call: TRBJ1-4
v_call: TRBV6-1
cdr3_aa: CASSEDRGGEKLFF

j_call: TRBJ1-5
v_call: TRBV4-1
cdr3_aa: CASSQQGYNQPQHF

j_call: TRBJ2-1
v_call: TRBV28
cdr3_aa: CATSHRDRGGEQFF

j_call: TRBJ2-1
v_call: TRBV20-1
cdr3_aa: CSATLDNEQFF

j_call: TRBJ2-1
v_call: TRBV27
cdr3_aa: CASSRRTGFLDNEQFF

j_call: TRBJ2-3
v_call: TRBV15
cdr3_aa: CATSRGLAGGDTQYF

j_call: TRBJ2-5
v_call: TRBV12-5
cdr3_aa: CASAAPGTQGTQYF

j_call: TRBJ2-7
v_call: TRBV4-1
cdr3_aa: CASSHLAGLHEQYF

j_call: TRBJ2-5
v_call: TRBV28
cdr3_aa: CASSGGSLAGVETQYF

j_call: TRBJ2-7
v_call: TRBV20-1
cdr3_aa: CSASDSAYEQYF

j_call: TRBJ2-1
v_call: TRBV15
cdr3_aa: CATSRRTTSGSLNEQFF

j_call: TRBJ2-7
v_call: TRBV20-1
cdr3_aa: CSAGLAGATFEQYF

j_call: TRBJ2-7
v_call: TRBV28
cdr3_aa: CASHPQGTSYEQYF

j_call: TRBJ2-1
v_call: TRBV7-3
cdr3_aa: CASSPTAQSSYNEQFF

j_call: TRBJ2-7
v_call: TRBV20-1
cdr3_aa: CSARTGRRTYEQYF

j_call: TRBJ1-1
v_call: TRBV11-2
cdr3_aa: CASSSTGGGGTEAFF

j_call: TRBJ1-4
v_call: TRBV6-1
cdr3_aa: CASRVQEGGEKLFF

j_call: TRBJ2-1
v_call: TRBV6-2/TRBV6-3
cdr3_aa: CASRRLAGANEQFF

j_call: TRBJ2-1
v_call: TRBV24-1
cdr3_aa: CATSDLGNPRYDEQFF

j_call: TRBJ1-5
v_call: TRBV28
cdr3_aa: CASSSTGQGSNQPQHF

j_call: TRBJ2-7
v_call: TRBV6-1
cdr3_aa: CASRLSGSSYEQYF

j_call: TRBJ1-1
v_call: TRBV5-6
cdr3_aa: CASSPLDRMNTEAFF

j_call: TRBJ2-1
v_call: TRBV12-3/TRBV12-4
cdr3_aa: CASSPTSFSGRGSYNEQFF

j_call: TRBJ2-5
v_call: TRBV28
cdr3_aa: CASSPMTSASSGNPRGTQYF

j_call: TRBJ1-2
v_call: TRBV9
cdr3_aa: CASSEGGGRANYGYTF

j_call: TRBJ1-1
v_call: TRBV3-1
cdr3_aa: CASSDTGTLSEAFF

j_call: TRBJ2-7
v_call: TRBV11-1
cdr3_aa: CASSPGTGLHEQYF

j_call: TRBJ2-3
v_call: TRBV7-7
cdr3_aa: CASSLGSASTDTQYF

j_call: TRBJ2-1
v_call: TRBV27
cdr3_aa: CASRRLGQGGNEQFF

j_call: TRBJ2-7
v_call: TRBV28
cdr3_aa: CASPPARQGIAGEQYF

j_call: TRBJ1-2
v_call: TRBV6-1
cdr3_aa: CACQPGSNYGYTF

j_call: TRBJ1-1
v_call: TRBV25-1
cdr3_aa: CASNKQGKDTEAFF

j_call: TRBJ2-7
v_call: TRBV12-3/TRBV12-4
cdr3_aa: CASRGGQGYEQYF

j_call: TRBJ2-7
v_call: TRBV20-1
cdr3_aa: CSPTKIQGMSYEQYF

j_call: TRBJ2-2
v_call: TRBV7-2
cdr3_aa: CASSLGVLAGVGELFF

j_call: TRBJ1-2
v_call: TRBV28
cdr3_aa: CASREGVGEGYTF

j_call: TRBJ1-1
v_call: TRBV29-1
cdr3_aa: CSVDSENMGRRAEAFF

j_call: TRBJ2-1
v_call: TRBV19
cdr3_aa: CASSPGTSRNNEQFF

j_call: TRBJ2-1
v_call: TRBV20-1
cdr3_aa: CSARLLASGEQFF

j_call: TRBJ1-4
v_call: TRBV3-1
cdr3_aa: CASSQTQAHEKLFF

j_call: TRBJ2-1
v_call: TRBV5-1
cdr3_aa: CASSTGLAGPYNEQFF

j_call: TRBJ2-1
v_call: TRBV14
cdr3_aa: CASSQDPLAGVNEQFF

j_call: TRBJ2-3
v_call: TRBV20-1
cdr3_aa: CSARAGTPPGDTQYF

j_call: TRBJ2-7
v_call: TRBV20-1
cdr3_aa: CSATLDGGDEQYF

j_call: TRBJ2-7
v_call: TRBV28
cdr3_aa: CASSPALAGVHEQYF

j_call: TRBJ2-4
v_call: TRBV7-2
cdr3_aa: CASSSGTSVYKAKNIQYF

j_call: TRBJ2-7
v_call: TRBV5-1
cdr3_aa: CASSNIPGINYEQYF

j_call: TRBJ2-5
v_call: TRBV30
cdr3_aa: CAWSVSAGQETQYF

j_call: TRBJ2-3
v_call: TRBV29-1
cdr3_aa: CSVLDRGGTDTQYF

j_call: TRBJ1-1
v_call: TRBV7-2
cdr3_aa: CASSLEGTGKAFF

j_call: TRBJ2-3
v_call: TRBV6-1
cdr3_aa: CASSVAGVGIDTQYF

j_call: TRBJ2-5
v_call: TRBV29-1
cdr3_aa: CSVGQGSETQYF

j_call: TRBJ2-3
v_call: TRBV6-7
cdr3_aa: CASTLAGRSTDTQYF

j_call: TRBJ2-1
v_call: TRBV7-9
cdr3_aa: CASSPPSAQVNEQFF

j_call: TRBJ2-7
v_call: TRBV20-1
cdr3_aa: CSASPGPYEQYF

j_call: TRBJ2-1
v_call: TRBV12-3/TRBV12-4
cdr3_aa: CASSSSSSYNEQFF

j_call: TRBJ2-7
v_call: TRBV6-9
cdr3_aa: CASSYTTSGRTYEQYF

j_call: TRBJ2-1
v_call: TRBV12-3/TRBV12-4
cdr3_aa: CASSDRGGVAGGPGNEQFF